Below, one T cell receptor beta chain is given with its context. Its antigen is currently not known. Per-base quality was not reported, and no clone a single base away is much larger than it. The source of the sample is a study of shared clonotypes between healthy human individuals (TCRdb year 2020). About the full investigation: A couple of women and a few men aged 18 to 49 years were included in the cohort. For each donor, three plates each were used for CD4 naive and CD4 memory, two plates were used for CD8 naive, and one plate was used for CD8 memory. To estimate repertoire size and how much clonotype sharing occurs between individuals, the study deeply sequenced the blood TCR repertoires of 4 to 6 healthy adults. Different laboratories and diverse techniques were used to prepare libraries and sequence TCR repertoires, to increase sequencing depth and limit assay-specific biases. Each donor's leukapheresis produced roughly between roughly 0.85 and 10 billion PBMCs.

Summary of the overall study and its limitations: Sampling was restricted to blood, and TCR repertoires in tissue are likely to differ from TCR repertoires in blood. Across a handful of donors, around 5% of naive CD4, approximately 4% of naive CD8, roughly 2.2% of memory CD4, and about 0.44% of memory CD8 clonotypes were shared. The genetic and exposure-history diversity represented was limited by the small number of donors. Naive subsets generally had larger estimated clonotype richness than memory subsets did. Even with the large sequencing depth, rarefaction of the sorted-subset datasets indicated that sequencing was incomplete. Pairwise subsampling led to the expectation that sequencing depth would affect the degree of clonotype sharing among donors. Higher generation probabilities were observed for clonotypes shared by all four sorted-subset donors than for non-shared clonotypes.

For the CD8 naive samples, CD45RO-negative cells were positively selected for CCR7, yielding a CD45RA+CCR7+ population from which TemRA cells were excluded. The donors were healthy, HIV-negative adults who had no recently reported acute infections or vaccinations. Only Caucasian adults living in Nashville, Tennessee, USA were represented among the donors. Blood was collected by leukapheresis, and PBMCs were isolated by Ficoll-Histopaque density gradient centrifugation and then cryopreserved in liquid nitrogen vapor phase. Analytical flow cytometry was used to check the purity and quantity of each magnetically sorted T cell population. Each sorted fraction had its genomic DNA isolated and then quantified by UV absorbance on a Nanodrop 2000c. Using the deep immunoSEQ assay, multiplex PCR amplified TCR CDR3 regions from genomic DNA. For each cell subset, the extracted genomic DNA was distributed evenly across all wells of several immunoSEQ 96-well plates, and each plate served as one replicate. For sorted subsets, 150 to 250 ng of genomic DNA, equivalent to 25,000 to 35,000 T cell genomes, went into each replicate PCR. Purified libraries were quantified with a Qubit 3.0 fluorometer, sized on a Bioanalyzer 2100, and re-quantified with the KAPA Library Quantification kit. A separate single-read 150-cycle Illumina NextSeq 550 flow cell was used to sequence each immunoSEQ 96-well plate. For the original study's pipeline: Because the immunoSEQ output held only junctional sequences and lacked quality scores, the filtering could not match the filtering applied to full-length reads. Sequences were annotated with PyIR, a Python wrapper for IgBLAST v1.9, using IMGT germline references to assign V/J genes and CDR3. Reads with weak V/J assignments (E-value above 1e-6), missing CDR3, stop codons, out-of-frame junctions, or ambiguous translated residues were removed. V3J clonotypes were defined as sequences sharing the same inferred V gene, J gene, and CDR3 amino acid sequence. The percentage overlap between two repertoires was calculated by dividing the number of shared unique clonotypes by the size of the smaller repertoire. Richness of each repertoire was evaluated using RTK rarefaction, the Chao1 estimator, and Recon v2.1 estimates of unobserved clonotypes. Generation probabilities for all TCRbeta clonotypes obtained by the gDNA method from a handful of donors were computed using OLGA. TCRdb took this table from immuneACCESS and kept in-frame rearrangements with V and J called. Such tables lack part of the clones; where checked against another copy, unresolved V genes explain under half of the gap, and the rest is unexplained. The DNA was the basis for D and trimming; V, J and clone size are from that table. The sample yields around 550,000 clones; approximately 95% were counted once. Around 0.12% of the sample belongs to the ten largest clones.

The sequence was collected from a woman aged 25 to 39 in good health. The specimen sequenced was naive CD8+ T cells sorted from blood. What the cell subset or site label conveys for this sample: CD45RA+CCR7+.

The bases read TGTGCCAGCTCACCCCCGACAGGGTCGAGTAGCGGGAGCGTCGCTGAGCAGTTCTTC. It translates to CASSPPTGSSSGSVAEQFF. Rearrangement joined TRBV18 to TRBJ2-1; TRBD2 matches 9 bases in the middle. Taken from the germline V gene, the CDR1 and CDR2 loops are KGHSH and LQKENI. Here V drops 3 bases and J drops 9 bases, and the junction holds 21 bases not matched to any gene. The CDR3, from cysteine to phenylalanine, totals 19 residues. This entry keeps only the CDR3 DNA: 57 bases, framed from base 1.